One T cell receptor (beta chain) is described in this entry. Its antigen is as yet unknown. Germline V gives CDR1 SGDLS, CDR2 YYNGEE. The CDR3 length is 12 residues. Trimming stripped 4 bases from V and 8 bases from J, with 9 bases between. The sample comes from a study of OX40 agonist ivuxolimab in advanced cancers. As for the study in general: The treatment was a fully human IgG2 OX40 agonist, ivuxolimab. Those treated in dose escalation had hepatocellular carcinoma, melanoma, renal cell cancer or head and neck cancer.

TCRdb's copy holds only in-frame clones and misses some; the assay was immunoSEQ multiplex PCR. In the table there are over 50,000 clones, 80% to 95% of which are singletons. Study-wide results and caveats: Partial responders dosed at 0.1-3.0 mg/kg displayed clonal expansion ranking among the lowest.

The chain joins TRBV9 to TRBJ2-2, with D hard to call. Specimen: CD4+ or CD8+ T cells sorted from blood, collected in a trial of the OX40 agonist ivuxolimab. This TCR was sampled from an adult with an advanced solid tumor such as melanoma, head and neck, liver or kidney cancer. CDR3 amino acids: CASSRVSGELFF. The CDR3 DNA is TGTGCCAGCAGCCGCGTCTCGGGGGAGCTGTTTTTT.